The clone carrying this T cell receptor (beta chain) was observed a handful of times. This sample is drawn from a study of human T cells and chemical hapten exposure. Across the study: Mostly female patients had alopecia areata, totalis or universalis. From small differences in pooled library volume came most of the variation in per-sample TCR yields.

Noted time point: pre-sensitization, week 0. The treatment is: therapeutic diphenylcyclopropenone sensitization with weekly scalp DPC. Each patch-test visit's blood sample preceded patch application. TCRdb processed the RACE reads anew with MiXCR; each CDR3 protein has one entry. The sample holds under 70,000 distinct CDR3 sequences; over 9% are singletons and the top ten take almost 4%. The sequence derives from a woman between 40 and 55 years old with alopecia areata. Some clones in this sample may be carry-over from other donors' samples. Sequencing used whole blood, obtained in connection with sensitization to the hapten diphenylcyclopropenone (DPC).

CDR3 nucleotides: TGCAGTGCTAGGGAGCGGACTACTAATGAAAAACTGTTTTTT. Its translation is CSARERTTNEKLFF. The chain couples TRBV20-1 to TRBJ1-4, with D hard to call. The CDR3 runs to 14 residues. V lost 3 bases to trimming and J lost 2 bases, with 10 bases between them. In germline, CDR1 is DFQATT, CDR2 SNEGSKA (reference sequence).